The TCR beta chain described here comes from a study of T cells after yellow fever vaccination. About the research overall: The authors prepared low-cell-number fractions using SMART-Seq v4 Ultra Low Input.

Study-level results: Post-booster repertoires contained most primary-vaccination clones again (roughly 96% CD4, around 88% CD8). Abundant clonotypes from the bulk population could have been carried over as contaminants into FACS-sorted repertoires.

TCR cDNA, made by 5'RACE template switching, carried an added universal primer site and UMIs. MiXCR, applied by TCRdb to the 5' RACE reads, yields one record per CDR3 protein. The table shows a few hundred thousand distinct CDR3 sequences, with 3.5% to 4.5% occurring only once. The CDR3 has 13 residues. CDR1 MNHEY and CDR2 SMNVEV come from the germline V gene (reference sequence). V lost 0 bases, J lost 4 bases, and 6 bases lay in between. This clonotype was seen repeatedly, ten times or more. Its antigen is undetermined. The material was PBMCs, obtained 15 days after the yellow fever booster vaccination. The V call is TRBV27, the J call TRBJ1-2; D gene uncertain. The sequence came from a man aged 18 to 35 who received the YFV17D yellow fever vaccine. Here the CDR3 DNA reads TGTGCCAGCAGTTTATCTGACGGCTATGGCTACACCTTC. Translating gives CASSLSDGYGYTF.